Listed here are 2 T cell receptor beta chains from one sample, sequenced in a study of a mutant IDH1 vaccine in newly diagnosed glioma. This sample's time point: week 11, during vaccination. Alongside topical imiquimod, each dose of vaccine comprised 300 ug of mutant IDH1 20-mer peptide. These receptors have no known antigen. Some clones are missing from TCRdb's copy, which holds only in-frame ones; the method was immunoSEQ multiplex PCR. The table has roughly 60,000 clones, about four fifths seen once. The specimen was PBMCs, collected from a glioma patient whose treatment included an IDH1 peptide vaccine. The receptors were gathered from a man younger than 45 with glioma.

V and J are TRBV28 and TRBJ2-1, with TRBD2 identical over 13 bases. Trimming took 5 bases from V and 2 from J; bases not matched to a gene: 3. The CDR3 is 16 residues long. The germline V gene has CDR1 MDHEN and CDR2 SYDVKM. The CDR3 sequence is CASSPGLAGTYNEQFF. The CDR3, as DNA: TGTGCCAGCAGTCCGGGACTAGCGGGAACCTACAATGAGCAGTTCTTC.

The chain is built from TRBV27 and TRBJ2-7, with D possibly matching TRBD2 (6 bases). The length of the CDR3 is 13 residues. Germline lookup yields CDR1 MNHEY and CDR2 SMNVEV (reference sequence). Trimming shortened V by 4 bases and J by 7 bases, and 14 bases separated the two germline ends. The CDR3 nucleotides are TGTGCCAGCAGTTCGGGACTGACGGGGGAGCAGTACTTC. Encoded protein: CASSSGLTGEQYF.